This T cell receptor beta chain originates from a study of monozygotic twins with inflammatory bowel disease. Points from the study as a whole: Distinguishing T cell subtypes was not possible. For IBD, no single strong associated signal or clonotype was supported.

Germline CDR1 SGHAT, CDR2 FQNNGV. The CDR3 consists of 15 residues. Remarks on this clonotype: What it binds is unknown.

TCRdb reprocessed the 5' RACE reads, with one entry per CDR3 protein and no DNA. This sample's table reports approximately 200,000 distinct CDR3 sequences. No sorting of T cells preceded isolation of total RNA from whole blood. Source material: blood. The receptor was isolated from a human donor with ulcerative colitis or Crohn's disease, or a healthy co-twin of an affected twin (not recorded which). V and J are TRBV11-2 and TRBJ2-5; TCRdb's D call of TRBD2 is untestable without DNA. The CDR3 sequence: CASSWLTSGEETQYF.